The present entry profiles one T cell receptor (beta chain) with its context. Living in 24 US areas, the participants were between about 18 and 90 years of age. Participant-given clinical history determined each cohort assignment. The data were taken from a study of blood T cell repertoires in COVID-19. The V and J ends lost 7 bases and 2 bases, in that order; junction bases with no gene match: 6. Germline V CDR1 and CDR2: MDHEN, SYDVKM. The CDR3 covers 14 residues. In the authors' methods: From reference gene primer amplification, estimates of nucleated cell counts were derived. The assay was immunoSEQ multiplex PCR, and TCRdb's table has in-frame clones only and misses some. D and trimming come from the DNA, and the V and J calls and clone size come from that table. This table has around 400,000 clones, 88% appearing once.

J is TRBJ2-7 and V is TRBV28; 9 bases map to TRBD1. This TCR derives from a young woman who had been exposed to COVID-19. The specimen was PBMCs or T cells enriched from blood (not recorded which). This chain's CDR3 is CASTQGDRAYEQYF. As DNA, the CDR3 is TGTGCCAGCACCCAAGGGGACAGGGCCTACGAGCAGTACTTC.